The T cell receptor beta chain described here comes from a study of T-cell memory formation after mild COVID-19. CDR3 size: 17 residues. Germline V lookup: CDR1 SSHAT, CDR2 FNYEAQ (reference sequence). J was trimmed by 2 bases and V by 0 bases; bases with no gene match: 9. TCRdb reprocessed the 5' RACE reads with MiXCR, giving one entry per CDR3 protein. This sample has 80,000 to 90,000 distinct CDR3 sequences; approximately 25% occur once, and the top ten carry less than 55%. This sequence was found in a man aged 18-30 years who had mild COVID-19 (a few samples of this study predate the infection). Cell type and time point are not known. Input material: PBMCs or a T cell subset sorted from them (not recorded which). This chain links TRBV7-7 with TRBJ2-5, with TRBD2 matching 7 bases. DNA of the CDR3: TGTGCCAGCAGCTTAGCCCCCAGCGGGACCCCACAAGAGACCCAGTACTTC. Protein product: CASSLAPSGTPQETQYF.